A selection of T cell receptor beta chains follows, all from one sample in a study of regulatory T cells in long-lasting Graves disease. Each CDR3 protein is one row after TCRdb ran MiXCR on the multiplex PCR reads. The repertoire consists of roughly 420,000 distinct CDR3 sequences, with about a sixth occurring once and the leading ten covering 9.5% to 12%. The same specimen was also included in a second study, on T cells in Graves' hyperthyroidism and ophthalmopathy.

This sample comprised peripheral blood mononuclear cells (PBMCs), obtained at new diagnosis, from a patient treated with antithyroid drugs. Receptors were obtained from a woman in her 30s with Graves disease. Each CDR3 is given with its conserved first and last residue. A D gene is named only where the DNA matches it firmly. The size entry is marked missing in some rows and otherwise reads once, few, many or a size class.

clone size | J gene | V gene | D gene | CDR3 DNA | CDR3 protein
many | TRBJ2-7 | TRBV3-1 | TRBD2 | TGTGCCAGCAGCCAAGGTACTAGCGGCCCTAGGACTTTCGAGCAGTACTTC | CASSQGTSGPRTFEQYF
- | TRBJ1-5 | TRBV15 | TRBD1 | TGTGCCACCAGGCAACAGGGGCATAGCAATCAGCCCCAGCATTTT | CATRQQGHSNQPQHF
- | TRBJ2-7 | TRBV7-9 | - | TGTGCCAGCAGCTTAGGGCGGTTCGTTTACGAGCAGTACTTC | CASSLGRFVYEQYF
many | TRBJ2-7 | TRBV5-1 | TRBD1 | TGCGCCAGCACGGAGGACAGGGGCGAGAACGAGCAGTACTTC | CASTEDRGENEQYF
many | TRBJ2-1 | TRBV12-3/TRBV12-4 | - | TGTGCCAGCAGTCAAGGGGGGGCCTCCTACAATGAGCAGTTCTTC | CASSQGGASYNEQFF
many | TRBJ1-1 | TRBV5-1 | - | TGCGCCAGCAGCTGGGGGATACAGGGTGTGAACACTGAAGCTTTCTTT | CASSWGIQGVNTEAFF
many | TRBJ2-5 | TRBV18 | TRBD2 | TGTGCCAGCTCACTTACCGGGCTAGCGGATAAAGAGACCCAGTACTTC | CASSLTGLADKETQYF
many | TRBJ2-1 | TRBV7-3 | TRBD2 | TGTGCCAGCAGCTCGGGGACTAGCGGAGGGCAGTTCTTC | CASSSGTSGGQFF
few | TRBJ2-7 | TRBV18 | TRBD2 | TGTGCCAGCTCCCCACTGACTAGCGGGAGCTCCTACGAGCAGTACTTC | CASSPLTSGSSYEQYF
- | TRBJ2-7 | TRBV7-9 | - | TGTGCCAGCAGCGAAAAGGCCGGGGCCTACGAGCAGTACTTC | CASSEKAGAYEQYF
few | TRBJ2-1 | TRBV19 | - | TGTGCCAGTAGTATAAGTGGGGTCCCCCCATATAATGAGCAGTTCTTC | CASSISGVPPYNEQFF
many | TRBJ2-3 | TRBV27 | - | TGTGCCAGCAGCTACCATACGACAGGGAGGACAGATACGCAGTATTTT | CASSYHTTGRTDTQYF
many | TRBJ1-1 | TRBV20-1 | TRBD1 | TGCAGTGCTAGACTACTCGGACAGGGGGGCACTGAAGCTTTCTTT | CSARLLGQGGTEAFF
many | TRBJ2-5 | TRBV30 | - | TGTGCCTGGAGTGCCCCGGGAAGCGAGACCCAGTACTTC | CAWSAPGSETQYF
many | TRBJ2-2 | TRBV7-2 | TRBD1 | TGTGCCAGCAGCCCGAGAAGGGGGCGGGACAGGGAAAACACCGGGGAGCTGTTTTTT | CASSPRRGRDRENTGELFF
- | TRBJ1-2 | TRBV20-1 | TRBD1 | TGCAGTGCTATGGACAGGGGCTATGGCTACACCTTC | CSAMDRGYGYTF
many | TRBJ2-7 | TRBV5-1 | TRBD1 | TGTGCCAGCAGCTTAGGGGGACAGGGGACCTACGAGCAGTACTTC | CASSLGGQGTYEQYF
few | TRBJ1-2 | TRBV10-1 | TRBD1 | TGCGCCAGCAGTGAGTCGAGGACAGGGACGAAAGGCTACACCTTC | CASSESRTGTKGYTF
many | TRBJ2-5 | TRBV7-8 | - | TGTGCCAGCAGCGTCCGGGACGCCCAAGAGACCCAGTACTTC | CASSVRDAQETQYF
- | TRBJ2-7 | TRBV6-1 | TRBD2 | TGTGCCAGCACTAAGACTAGCGGGAGGGCCGAGCAGTACTTC | CASTKTSGRAEQYF
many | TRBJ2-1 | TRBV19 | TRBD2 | TGTGCCAGTAGCGATACTAGCGGGAGTGTCAATGAGCAGTTCTTC | CASSDTSGSVNEQFF
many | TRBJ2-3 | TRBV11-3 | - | TGTGCCAGCAGTTTAGACACCGGCACAGATACGCAGTATTTT | CASSLDTGTDTQYF
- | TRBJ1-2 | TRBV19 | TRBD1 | TGTGCCAGTAGTGGGACAGTATTGGACTATGGCTACACCTTC | CASSGTVLDYGYTF
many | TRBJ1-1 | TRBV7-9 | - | TGTGCCAGCAGCCGACTGGGGCAGAGCACTGAAGCTTTCTTT | CASSRLGQSTEAFF
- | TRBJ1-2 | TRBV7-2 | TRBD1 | TGTGCCAGCAGCTTAGTGGGCGGGACAGCTATAGGCTACACCTTC | CASSLVGGTAIGYTF
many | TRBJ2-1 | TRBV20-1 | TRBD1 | TGCAGTGCCCCGGGACAGGGATGGAATGAGCAGTTCTTC | CSAPGQGWNEQFF
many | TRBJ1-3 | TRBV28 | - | TGTGCCAGCAGATTCGGAAACACCATATATTTT | CASRFGNTIYF
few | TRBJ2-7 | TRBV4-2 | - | TGTGCCAGCAGCCAAGGACTGGCGGACCTCTACGAGCAGTACTTC | CASSQGLADLYEQYF
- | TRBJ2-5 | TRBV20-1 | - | TGCAGTGGAACCCGACGGCAAGAGACCCAGTACTTC | CSGTRRQETQYF
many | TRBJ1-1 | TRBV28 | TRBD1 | TGTGCCAGCAGTTCGCTCCGAACGGGACAGTTATCGAACACTGAAGCTTTCTTT | CASSSLRTGQLSNTEAFF
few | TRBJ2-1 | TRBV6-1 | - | TGTGCCAGCAGTCAGGGACCCAGCTCCTACAATGAGCAGTTCTTC | CASSQGPSSYNEQFF
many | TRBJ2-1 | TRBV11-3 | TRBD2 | TGTGCCAGCAGTTATAGCGGGAGGGCGTACAATGAGCAGTTCTTC | CASSYSGRAYNEQFF
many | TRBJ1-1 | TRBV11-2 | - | TGTGCCAGCAGCTTTCTCTCGTTGACAATACCTGAAGCTTTCTTT | CASSFLSLTIPEAFF
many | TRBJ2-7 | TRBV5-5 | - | TGTGCCAGCAGTGTGGGTGGGTACGAGCAGTACTTC | CASSVGGYEQYF
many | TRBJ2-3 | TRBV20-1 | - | TGCAGTGCTCCGCCCGGGTCTTATAGCACAGATACGCAGTATTTT | CSAPPGSYSTDTQYF
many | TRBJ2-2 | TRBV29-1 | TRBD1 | TGCAGCGGAAGACAGGGGAACACCGGGGAGCTGTTTTTT | CSGRQGNTGELFF
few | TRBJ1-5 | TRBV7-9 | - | TGTGCCAGCAGCTTAGGGGTAGGGGGGCCCAATCAGCCCCAGCATTTT | CASSLGVGGPNQPQHF
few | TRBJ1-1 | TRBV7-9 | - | TGTGCCAGCAGCTTGGGTGAGCCGAACACTGAAGCTTTCTTT | CASSLGEPNTEAFF
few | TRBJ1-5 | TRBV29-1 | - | TGCAGCTTAGGACAGCTCAATCAGCCCCAGCATTTT | CSLGQLNQPQHF
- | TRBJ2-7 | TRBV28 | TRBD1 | TGTGCCAGCAGCCACGTGACAGGGAACTCCTACGAGCAGTACTTC | CASSHVTGNSYEQYF
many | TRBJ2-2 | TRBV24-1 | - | TGTGCCACCAGTGATAGGGACACACCGAACACCGGGGAGCTGTTTTTT | CATSDRDTPNTGELFF
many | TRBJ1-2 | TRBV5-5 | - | TGTGCCAGCAGTACAGGGATGGTTAACTATGGCTACACCTTC | CASSTGMVNYGYTF
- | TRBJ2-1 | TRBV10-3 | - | TGTGCCATCAGTGATTCATTTGGGTTCCAGGCTACTGTAAATGAGCAGTTCTTC | CAISDSFGFQATVNEQFF
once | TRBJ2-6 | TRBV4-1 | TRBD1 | TGCGCCAGCAGGGTGACAGGGTCTGGGGCCAACGTCCGGACTTTC | CASRVTGSGANVRTF
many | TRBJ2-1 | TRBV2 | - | TGTGCCAGCAGCGCCGGGACGGGGGCTTACAATGAGCAGTTCTTC | CASSAGTGAYNEQFF
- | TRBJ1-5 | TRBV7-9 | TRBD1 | TGTGCCAGCAGCTCTAACAGGGGTGATGCGCCCCAGCATTTT | CASSSNRGDAPQHF
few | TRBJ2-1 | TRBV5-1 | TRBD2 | TGCGCCAGCAGCTTTGGCCTAGCGGGAGGGCAGTTCTTC | CASSFGLAGGQFF
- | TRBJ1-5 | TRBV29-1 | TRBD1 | TGCAGCGTACAGGGGAGCACGGGTCAGCCCCAGCATTTT | CSVQGSTGQPQHF
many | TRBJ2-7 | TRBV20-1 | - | TGCAGTGCTTCCTACGGGTTTCGCTACGAGCAGTACTTC | CSASYGFRYEQYF
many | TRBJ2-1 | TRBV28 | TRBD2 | TGTGCCAGCAGTTGGCCGGGACTAGCGGGAAAGGAGGAGCAGTTCTTC | CASSWPGLAGKEEQFF
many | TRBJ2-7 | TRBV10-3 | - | TGTGCCATCAGTGGGACCGACGGAGGCTACGAGCAGTACTTC | CAISGTDGGYEQYF
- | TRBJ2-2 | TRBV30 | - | TGTGCCTGGAGTCCCCGTTGGATCTCAGGGGAGCTGTTTTTT | CAWSPRWISGELFF
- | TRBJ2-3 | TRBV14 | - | TGTGCCAGCAGCCAAGAGGGCCGAGATACGCAGTATTTT | CASSQEGRDTQYF
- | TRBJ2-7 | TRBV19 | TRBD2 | TGTGCCAGTAGCGAGGGAAGAGGACTAGAACTCCTGGACGAGCAGTACTTC | CASSEGRGLELLDEQYF
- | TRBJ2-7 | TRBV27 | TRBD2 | TGTGCCAGCAGTTCCAGGACTAGCGGGACCTACGAGCAGTACTTC | CASSSRTSGTYEQYF
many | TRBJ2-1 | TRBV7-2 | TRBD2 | TGTGCCAGCAGCTTAAGCGGGGATGAGCAGTTCTTC | CASSLSGDEQFF
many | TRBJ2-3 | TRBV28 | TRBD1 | TGTGCCAGCAGGGACAGGGGAACAGATACGCAGTATTTT | CASRDRGTDTQYF
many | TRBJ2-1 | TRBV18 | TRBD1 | TGTGCCAGCTCACCTATCTCGGCGGGACAGGGGGGATACAATGAGCAGTTCTTC | CASSPISAGQGGYNEQFF
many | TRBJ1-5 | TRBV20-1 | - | TGCAGTGCTTTTAGGGGACAATTGCTCAATCAGCCCCAGCATTTT | CSAFRGQLLNQPQHF